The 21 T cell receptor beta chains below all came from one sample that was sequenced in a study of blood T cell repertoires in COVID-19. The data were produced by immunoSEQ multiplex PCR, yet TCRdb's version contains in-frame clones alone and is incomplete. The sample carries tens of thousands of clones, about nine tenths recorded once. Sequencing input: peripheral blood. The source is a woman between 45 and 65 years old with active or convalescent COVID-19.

CDR3 region: CASSRPGLINYGYTF. The CDR3 DNA sequence: TGTGCCAGCAGCCGACCGGGACTCATAAACTATGGCTACACCTTC. V usage is TRBV3-1 (or the pseudogene TRBV3-2) and J usage is TRBJ1-2; TRBD1 is a possible D gene (5 bases). CDR3 length equals 15 residues. The V gene's germline CDR1 is LGHDT and CDR2 YNNKEL (reference sequence). V lost 4 bases and J lost 2, with 14 bases in between.

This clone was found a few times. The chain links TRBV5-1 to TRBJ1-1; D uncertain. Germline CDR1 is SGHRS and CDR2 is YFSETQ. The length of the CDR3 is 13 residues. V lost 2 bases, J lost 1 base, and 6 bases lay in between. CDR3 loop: CASSLNRNTEAFF. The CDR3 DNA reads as TGCGCCAGCAGCTTAAATAGGAACACTGAAGCTTTCTTT.

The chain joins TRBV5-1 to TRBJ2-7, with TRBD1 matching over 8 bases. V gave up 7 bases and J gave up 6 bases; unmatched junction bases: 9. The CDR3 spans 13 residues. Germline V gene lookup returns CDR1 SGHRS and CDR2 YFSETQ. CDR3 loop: CASHDDRGGEQYF. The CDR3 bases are TGCGCCAGCCATGATGACAGGGGAGGCGAGCAGTACTTC.

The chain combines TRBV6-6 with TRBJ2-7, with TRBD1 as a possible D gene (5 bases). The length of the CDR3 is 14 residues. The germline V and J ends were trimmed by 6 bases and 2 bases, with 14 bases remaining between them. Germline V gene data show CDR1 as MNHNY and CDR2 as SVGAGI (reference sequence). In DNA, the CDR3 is TGTGCCAGCAGAGGGGCCCTCTCCACCTACGAGCAGTACTTC. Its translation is CASRGALSTYEQYF.

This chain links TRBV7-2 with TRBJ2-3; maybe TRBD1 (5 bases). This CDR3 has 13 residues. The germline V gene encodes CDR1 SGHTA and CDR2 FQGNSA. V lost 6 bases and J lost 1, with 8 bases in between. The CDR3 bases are TGTGCCAGCAGGGGGCCCGGCACAGATACGCAGTATTTT. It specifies CASRGPGTDTQYF.

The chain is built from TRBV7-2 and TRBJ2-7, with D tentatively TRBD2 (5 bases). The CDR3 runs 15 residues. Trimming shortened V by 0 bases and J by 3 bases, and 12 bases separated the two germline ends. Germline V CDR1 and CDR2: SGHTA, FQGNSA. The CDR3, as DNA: TGTGCCAGCAGCTTAGCAACGGGGAATCTCTACGAGCAGTACTTC. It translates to CASSLATGNLYEQYF. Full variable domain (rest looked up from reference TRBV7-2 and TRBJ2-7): GAGVSQSPSNKVTEKGKDVELRCDPISGHTALYWYRQSLGQGLEFLIYFQGNSAPDKSGLPSDRFSAERTGGSVSTLTIQRTQQEDSAVYLCASSLATGNLYEQYFGPGTRLTVT.

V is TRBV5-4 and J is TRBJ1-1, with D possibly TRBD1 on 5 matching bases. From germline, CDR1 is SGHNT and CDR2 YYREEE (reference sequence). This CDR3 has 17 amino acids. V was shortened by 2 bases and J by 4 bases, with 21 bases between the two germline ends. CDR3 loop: CASSLVQVAVRITEAFF. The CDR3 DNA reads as TGTGCCAGCAGCTTAGTACAGGTGGCCGTGAGAATCACTGAAGCTTTCTTT. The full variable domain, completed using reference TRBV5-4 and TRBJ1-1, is ETGVTQSPTHLIKTRGQQVTLRCSSQSGHNTVSWYQQALGQGPQFIFQYYREEENGRGNFPPRFSGLQFPNYSSELNVNALELDDSALYLCASSLVQVAVRITEAFFGQGTRLTVV.

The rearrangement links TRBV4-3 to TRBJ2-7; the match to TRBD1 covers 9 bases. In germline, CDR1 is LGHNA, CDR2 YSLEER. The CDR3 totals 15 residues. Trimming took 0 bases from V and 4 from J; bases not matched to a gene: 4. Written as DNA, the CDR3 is TGCGCCAGCAGCCAAGACGAGGGACAGGGTTACGAGCAGTACTTC. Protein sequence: CASSQDEGQGYEQYF.

In DNA, the CDR3 is TGTGCCAGCAGCTTGGGACTACACACAGATACGCAGTATTTT. Residues: CASSLGLHTDTQYF. The chain joins TRBV11-2 to TRBJ2-3; 7 bases align to TRBD2. Germline V CDR1 and CDR2: SGHAT, FQNNGV. This CDR3 contains 14 residues. Trimming cost V 3 bases and J 2 bases; bases outside gene matches: 2.

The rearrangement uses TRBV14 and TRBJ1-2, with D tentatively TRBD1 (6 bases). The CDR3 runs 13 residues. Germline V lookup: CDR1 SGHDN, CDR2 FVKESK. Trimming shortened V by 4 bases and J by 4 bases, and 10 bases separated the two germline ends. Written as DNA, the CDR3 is TGTGCCAGCAGCCTACAGGGCCCCTATGGCTACACCTTC. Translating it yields CASSLQGPYGYTF.

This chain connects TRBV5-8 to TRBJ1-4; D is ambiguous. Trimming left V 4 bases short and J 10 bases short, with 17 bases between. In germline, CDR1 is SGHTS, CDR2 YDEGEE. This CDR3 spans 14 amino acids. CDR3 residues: CASSPGNLVAKLFF. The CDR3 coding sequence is TGTGCCAGCAGCCCCGGGAATTTAGTTGCAAAACTGTTTTTT.

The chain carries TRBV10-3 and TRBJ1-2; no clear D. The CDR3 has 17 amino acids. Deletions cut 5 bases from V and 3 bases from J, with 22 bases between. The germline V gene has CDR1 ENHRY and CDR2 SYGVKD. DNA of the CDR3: TGTGCCATCAGTACGGCCTTGACTGAAAGTTTGGACTATGGCTACACCTTC. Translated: CAISTALTESLDYGYTF.

CDR3 nucleotides: TGTGCCAGCAGTCGCCTCCAGGGGAACTATGGCTACACCTTC. Amino acid sequence: CASSRLQGNYGYTF. This rearrangement joins TRBV6-5 to TRBJ1-2; D is perhaps TRBD1 (6 bases). V was pared by 5 bases and J by 2 bases, with 12 bases between. Germline V gene lookup returns CDR1 MNHEY and CDR2 SVGAGI. CDR3 length: 14 residues.

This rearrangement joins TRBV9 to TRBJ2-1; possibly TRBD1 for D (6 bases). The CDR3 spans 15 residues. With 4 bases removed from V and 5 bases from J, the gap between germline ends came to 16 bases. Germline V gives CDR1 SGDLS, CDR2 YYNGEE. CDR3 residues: CASSSLGGLNNEQFF. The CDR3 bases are TGTGCCAGCAGCTCCCTTGGGGGCCTCAACAATGAGCAGTTCTTC.

The CDR3 protein is CATVSRGNDGYTF. CDR3 nucleotides: TGTGCCACAGTTAGCAGGGGAAATGATGGCTACACCTTC. The chain has TRBV12-3 or TRBV12-4 and TRBJ1-2; D perhaps matches TRBD1 (6 bases). The CDR3 is made up of 13 amino acids. Trimming pared 10 bases from V and 6 bases from J, leaving 18 bases between.

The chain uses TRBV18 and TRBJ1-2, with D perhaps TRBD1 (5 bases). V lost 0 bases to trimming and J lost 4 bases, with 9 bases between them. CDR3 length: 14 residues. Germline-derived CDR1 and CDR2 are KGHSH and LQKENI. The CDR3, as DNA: TGTGCCAGCTCACCACCGCGGCAGGGCTATGGCTACACCTTC. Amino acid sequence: CASSPPRQGYGYTF.

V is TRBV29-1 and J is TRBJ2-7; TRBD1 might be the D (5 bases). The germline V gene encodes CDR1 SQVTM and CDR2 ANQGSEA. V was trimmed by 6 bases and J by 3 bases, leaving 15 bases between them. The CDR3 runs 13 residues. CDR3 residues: CSVLRPDSYEQYF. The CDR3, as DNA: TGCAGCGTCCTACGACCAGACAGCTACGAGCAGTACTTC.

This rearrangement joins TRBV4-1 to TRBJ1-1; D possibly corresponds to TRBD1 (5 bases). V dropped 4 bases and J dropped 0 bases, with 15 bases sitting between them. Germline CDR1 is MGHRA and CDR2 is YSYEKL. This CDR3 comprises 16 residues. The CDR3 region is CASSPSGTKMNTEAFF. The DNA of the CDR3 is TGCGCCAGCAGCCCCTCGGGGACTAAGATGAACACTGAAGCTTTCTTT.

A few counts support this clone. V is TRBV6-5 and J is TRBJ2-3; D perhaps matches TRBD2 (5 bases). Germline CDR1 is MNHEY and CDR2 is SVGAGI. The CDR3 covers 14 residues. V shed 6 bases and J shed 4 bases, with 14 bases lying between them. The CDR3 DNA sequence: TGTGCCAGCAGCCCGGACTCCCGCGCAGATACGCAGTATTTT. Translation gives CASSPDSRADTQYF.

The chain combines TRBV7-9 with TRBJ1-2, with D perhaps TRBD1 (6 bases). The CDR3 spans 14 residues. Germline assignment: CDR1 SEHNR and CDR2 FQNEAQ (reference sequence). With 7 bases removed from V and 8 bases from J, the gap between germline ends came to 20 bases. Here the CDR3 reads CASTSQGVPGGYTF. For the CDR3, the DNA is TGTGCCAGCACCTCACAGGGCGTCCCGGGGGGCTACACCTTC.

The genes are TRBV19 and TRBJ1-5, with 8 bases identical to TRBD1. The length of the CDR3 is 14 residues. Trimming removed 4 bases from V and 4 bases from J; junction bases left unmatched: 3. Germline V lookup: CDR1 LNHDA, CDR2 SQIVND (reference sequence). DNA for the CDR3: TGTGCCAGTAGTAACACAGGGGGAAATCAGCCCCAGCATTTT. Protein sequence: CASSNTGGNQPQHF.